This record covers a single T cell receptor (beta chain). Antigen unknown. Trimming removed 5 bases from V and 8 bases from J, with 9 bases in between. CDR3 length: 12 amino acids. Germline CDR1 is SEHNR and CDR2 is FQNEAQ (reference sequence). The data were produced by immunoSEQ multiplex PCR, yet TCRdb's version contains in-frame clones alone and is incomplete. The table lists 150,000 to 200,000 clones, 89% of them singletons. The data were taken from a study of cytomegalovirus exposure and HLA in healthy donors. Whole-study findings and limits: The study labeled under 200 TCR beta chains cytomegalovirus-associated.

This receptor was taken from a woman aged 18-29 years in good health and CMV-seropositive. This chain joins TRBV7-9 and TRBJ2-2; D remains unclear. The sequencing sample was made of PBMCs. The CDR3 DNA reads as TGTGCCAGCAGCCTCATCGGGGGGGAGCTGTTTTTT. It encodes CASSLIGGELFF.